This T cell receptor beta chain was recovered during a study of T cell repertoires in cytomegalovirus infection. Trimming removed 1 base from V and 0 bases from J, with 12 bases in between. There are 16 residues in the CDR3. The V gene's germline CDR1 is SEHNR and CDR2 FQNEAQ (reference sequence). From the reads, TCRdb called clonotypes with MiXCR, one entry per CDR3 protein. This sample yields about 340,000 distinct CDR3 sequences, of which almost 30% are seen a single time; 20% belongs to the top ten. This clonotype occurred a few times. Its cognate antigen is unknown. The TCR originated in a human donor in good health (CMV status not recorded). Some clones in this sample may be carry-over from other donors' samples. V is TRBV7-9 and J is TRBJ1-1; tentative D call: TRBD1 (5 bases). The material sequenced was cultured PBMCs, taken from culture after CMV antigen stimulation. CDR3 bases: TGTGCCAGCAGCTTAGGTGGGGCTAGGATGAACACTGAAGCTTTCTTT. This translates into CASSLGGARMNTEAFF.